This T cell receptor (beta chain) is from a study of T cells in Graves' hyperthyroidism and ophthalmopathy. Template material for amplifying TCR beta CDR3 regions consisted of RNA transcripts. When the TCR CDR3 underwent first-round RT-PCR, the HTBI primer set was used. MiXCR, run by TCRdb on the multiplex PCR reads, gives a single entry per CDR3 protein. The sample holds hundreds of thousands of distinct CDR3 sequences, approximately 13% seen once. Lactation, pregnancy, other autoimmune disease or uncontrolled infection led to exclusion of patients. Isolation of PBMCs was performed on roughly 9 ml fresh peripheral blood. This clonotype was observed many times. The CDR3 is 15 residues long. Germline V gene lookup returns CDR1 LGHNA and CDR2 YSLEER. Trimming left V 2 bases short and J 3 bases short, with 12 bases between.

V is TRBV4-3 and J is TRBJ2-3; D gene unclear. The TCR comes from a woman aged 25 to 39 with Graves' hyperthyroidism that later progressed to Graves' ophthalmopathy. Sequenced sample: blood. As DNA, the CDR3 is TGCGCCAGCAGCCAAAGCCACCAGGTTACAGATACGCAGTATTTT. Translating it yields CASSQSHQVTDTQYF.